This is a list of T cell receptor beta chains from one sample in a study of regulatory T cells in long-lasting Graves disease. TCRdb re-called the multiplex PCR reads with MiXCR, one entry per CDR3 protein. The data contain 600,000 to 850,000 distinct CDR3 sequences, approximately 31% of them singletons. This material consisted of peripheral blood mononuclear cells (PBMCs), taken when the disease was refractory, from a patient treated with antithyroid drugs. These receptors came from a female donor with Graves disease. CDR3s leave out the opening cysteine and the closing phenylalanine or tryptophan.

J: TRBJ2-4; V: TRBV29-1; CDR3: RAGGTKNIQY
J: TRBJ1-6; V: TRBV28; CDR3: ASSLGGRWPPLH
J: TRBJ2-7; V: TRBV3-1; CDR3: ASSQELVLYEQY
J: TRBJ1-2; V: TRBV7-8; CDR3: ASSLLGSRDMRSGYT
J: TRBJ1-1; V: TRBV6-1; CDR3: ASKTLTSGTEAF
J: TRBJ1-5; V: TRBV6-5; CDR3: ASSYSVDSNQPQH
J: TRBJ1-5; V: TRBV19; CDR3: ASQRTNFQPQH
J: TRBJ1-1; V: TRBV6-5; CDR3: ASSYGQGSRAF
J: TRBJ2-2; V: TRBV27; CDR3: ASSFRELASNTGELF
J: TRBJ2-7; V: TRBV7-3; CDR3: ASSLDSSGFYEQY
J: TRBJ2-7; V: TRBV5-1; CDR3: ASSLVGQGSREQY
J: TRBJ2-5; V: TRBV10-3; CDR3: AISESSRVLQETQY
J: TRBJ2-1; V: TRBV25-1; CDR3: ASRLSGSNEQF
J: TRBJ1-5; V: TRBV20-1; CDR3: SAIRGNNQPQH
J: TRBJ1-1; V: TRBV12-5; CDR3: ASGTGGPNTEAF
J: TRBJ2-5; V: TRBV19; CDR3: ASSLGSAQY
J: TRBJ1-5; V: TRBV20-1; CDR3: SASWNMGNQPQH
J: TRBJ1-6; V: TRBV6-1; CDR3: ASSQEGQGNSPLH
J: TRBJ2-2; V: TRBV2; CDR3: ASSERGGANTGELF
J: TRBJ1-5; V: TRBV28; CDR3: ASSSRTGSDQPQH
J: TRBJ1-5; V: TRBV28; CDR3: ASSLQGGPQH
J: TRBJ1-5; V: TRBV5-1; CDR3: ASALGPTGQPQH
J: TRBJ2-7; V: TRBV11-2; CDR3: ASSSGLSYEQY
J: TRBJ1-2; V: TRBV20-1; CDR3: SASVGDRGYGYT
J: TRBJ1-2; V: TRBV12-3/TRBV12-4; CDR3: ASSFMMGQQSSGYT
J: TRBJ1-6; V: TRBV6-1; CDR3: ASSEGDSYSPLH
J: TRBJ1-1; V: TRBV20-1; CDR3: SARRQERTEAF
J: TRBJ1-1; V: TRBV5-6; CDR3: ASSFALGEDTEAF
J: TRBJ1-1; V: TRBV20-1; CDR3: SARGGGTSSTPEAF
J: TRBJ1-2; V: TRBV2; CDR3: ASSEEGGTAPIYGYT
J: TRBJ2-7; V: TRBV18; CDR3: ASSPPLAGGYEQY
J: TRBJ2-2; V: TRBV2; CDR3: ASMGGEANTGELF
J: TRBJ2-7; V: TRBV13; CDR3: ASSLTSGRNGYEQY
J: TRBJ2-6; V: TRBV9; CDR3: ASSEQGSGANVLT
J: TRBJ2-5; V: TRBV7-9; CDR3: ASSSTGGDRVQETQY
J: TRBJ1-1; V: TRBV28; CDR3: ATDSPGGGAF
J: TRBJ1-4; V: TRBV6-1; CDR3: ASSRTTSSTNEKLF
J: TRBJ2-5; V: TRBV20-1; CDR3: SARVPSQETQY
J: TRBJ2-7; V: TRBV10-3; CDR3: AISERSSGSHEQY
J: TRBJ1-5; V: TRBV28; CDR3: ASTGQGRSNQPQH
J: TRBJ2-5; V: TRBV12-3/TRBV12-4; CDR3: ASSLANRGTQY
J: TRBJ1-1; V: TRBV20-1; CDR3: SATEERTEAF
J: TRBJ2-7; V: TRBV6-1; CDR3: ATAAGHLEQY
J: TRBJ1-1; V: TRBV20-1; CDR3: SARDGRAEAEAF
J: TRBJ1-2; V: TRBV29-1; CDR3: SIKGNGETGDYGYT
J: TRBJ1-1; V: TRBV27; CDR3: ASRLTPNTEAF
J: TRBJ1-4; V: TRBV7-2; CDR3: ASSFPREGPTNEKLF
J: TRBJ1-2; V: TRBV28; CDR3: ATQPTRNYGYT
J: TRBJ1-1; V: TRBV6-1; CDR3: ASSEAFKGAAF
J: TRBJ1-5; V: TRBV12-3/TRBV12-4; CDR3: ASSPAGDSSQPQH
J: TRBJ1-2; V: TRBV5-1; CDR3: ASSLADRGTSSYT